The sequence of this TCR beta chain was determined in a study of cytomegalovirus exposure and HLA in healthy donors (dated by TCRdb to about 2017). About the study as a whole: In an earlier analysis of roughly 590 of the donors, 276 Gb of sequence data and 100 million or so unique TCR beta sequences from 180 million or so T cells were reported. The number of typed donors differed by locus: about 620-640 for A, B, C, DRB1 and DQB1; 522 for DQA1; 600 to 610 for DPA1; and some 450 for DPB1. Of the roughly 400 genotyped donors, around 81% fell in the genetic ancestry cluster associated with self-reported Caucasian donors. Using immunosequencing, the study profiled T cell repertoires from around 670 subjects and related those repertoires to cytomegalovirus serostatus. An early release that covered approximately 600 HLA-typed donors contained approximately 320 gigabases of sequencing data and 85 million to 100 million unique TCR sequences. The study aimed to test whether signatures of past pathogen exposure could be identified by cataloging public T cell receptors. Donor age, sex, ethnicity and CMV serostatus were compiled together with the repertoire data. Among around 400 genotyped donors of the cohort, an average of around 250,000 unique TCR beta nucleotide sequences was sequenced per donor, of which about 20% were non-productive. Because of strong linkage in the cohort, 4 to 6 DR-DQ haplotypes were treated as single units for association and clustering. In a later genetic analysis, genome-wide SNP genotypes for about three fifths of the roughly 670 donors were used, and that subset was treated as a discovery cohort. A later analysis re-examined previously published TCR beta repertoires from just over 650 donors and added high-resolution HLA genotyping to investigate patterns of TCR occurrence. HLA typing covered class I and class II loci at four-digit resolution. The later analysis used no new phenotypic data to find candidate immune exposures, relying instead on TCR beta sequences and their occurrence across donors. In addition to the first cohort of 666 subjects, a separate validation cohort of approximately 120 different subjects was used. High-throughput TCR immunosequencing, statistical association of individual TCRs with disease status, and machine learning were combined to predict cytomegalovirus infection status. In an earlier analysis of 500 to 650 of the donors, high-throughput TCR beta sequencing was used to judge whether each TCR beta V gene segment behaved as functional or pseudogenic. Every repertoire in the discovery cohort had been generated on one and the same sequencing platform.

Library preparation used the immunoSEQ multiplex PCR assay. A mixture of 60 forward primers for TCR Vbeta segments and 13 reverse primers for TCR Jbeta segments was used in the multiplex PCR. Amplification of the CDR3 region of rearranged TCR beta genes was performed with a multiplex PCR assay on genomic DNA. On the Illumina HiSeq System, the amplified TCR beta libraries were sequenced as 87-base-pair reads. The study's own analysis went as follows. A later analysis counted 75 million to 100 million unique TCR beta chains across the 650 to 700 repertoires, and around 12 million of these chains were shared by at least two donors. Raw reads were error-corrected and collapsed into unique sequences with a nearest-neighbor algorithm that merged closely related sequences to remove PCR and sequencing errors. To assign V, D and J gene segments, CDR3 sequences were aligned to IMGT reference sequences. Each retained sequence needed at least a six-nucleotide match to both a V gene segment and a J gene segment. A rearrangement counted as productive if the CDR3 had no stop codons and remained in frame with V and J, and every other rearrangement counted as non-productive. CDR3 was defined by IMGT convention, running from the second conserved V-encoded cysteine to the conserved J-encoded phenylalanine. In an earlier analysis of more than 550 of the donors, sequences lacking an unambiguous match to a single V gene segment were excluded. An earlier analysis of a few hundred of the donors called V segments functional above 56.7% productive rearrangements and segregating when the between-donor standard deviation exceeded 5%. To diagnose cytomegalovirus status from the catalog of TCR beta chain sequences, a statistical classification framework was built. In a later analysis, TCR nucleotide sequences were compared against IMGT/GENE-DB human TR gene sequences so that V and J genes could be assigned. In a later analysis, CDR3 sequences and most-parsimonious VDJ recombination scenarios were assigned using the TCRdist pipeline. In a later analysis, each TCR beta chain was defined by its CDR3 amino acid sequence together with its V-gene family, and reads without a unique V-gene family were excluded. As a way to deal with suspected cross-contamination and a sequencing artifact, a later analysis dropped hundreds of nucleotide sequences that were highly shared and had low generation probability. For each public chain, a later analysis derived a clonal expansion index from normalized ranks of inferred template counts within each repertoire. In a later analysis, generation probabilities were computed using a VDJ recombination model fitted to out-of-frame rearrangements, and the results were checked against IGoR. Hypergeometric tests were used in a later analysis to score TCR-TCR, TCR-HLA and TCR-CMV co-occurrence, with a repertoire-size bias correction applied to the TCR pairs. A later analysis estimated false discovery rates by permuting HLA or CMV assignments 20 times. In a later analysis, co-occurring TCRs were grouped using DBSCAN, with TCRdist sequence similarity added in when clustering inside HLA-allele-positive subsets. Repertoires with fewer than 30,000 or more than 120,000 public chains, plus five repertoires with anomalous nucleotide sharing, were excluded from co-occurrence clustering. TCRdb holds this immuneACCESS table with in-frame rearrangements only. Some clones are missing; in checked studies, unresolved V genes explain under half, and the rest has no known cause. V and J calls and clone size are as listed in that table; D and trimming were resolved from the DNA. This sample comprises 150,000 to 200,000 clones, approximately 71% of them detected only once. The ten biggest clones cover roughly 10% of the sample.

Points the paper makes about the study in general: In vitro tests confirmed that a few of the cytomegalovirus-associated TCR beta chains recognize cytomegalovirus antigens. Sequencing depth was assumed to be roughly uniform across donors in the presence/absence analyses, though that assumption may not hold. Broadly in line with IMGT annotations, most TCR beta V segments showed up in productive rearrangements about 87% or about 30% of the time in an earlier analysis of several hundred of the donors. In a later analysis, HLA-associated TCR beta chains were found to be more clonally expanded and to have lower generation probabilities than equally common non-associated chains. According to a later analysis, most CMV-associated TCR beta chains appeared to be HLA-restricted, and the HLA associations seemed to be driven largely by CMV exposure. The earlier analysis of fewer than 750 of the donors excluded approximately 15 rarely observed V segments, including chromosome 9 orphons, because counts were too low. Because HLA typing was unavailable for some donors at each locus, only the typed subset was used in association tests. When HLA alleles, especially DR and DQ, strongly co-occurred, TCR associations were difficult to assign to individual alleles. In a later analysis, several top co-occurrence clusters were reported to appear linked to parvovirus B19, influenza, CMV and Epstein-Barr virus. It was suggested by the authors that the approach could potentially be generalized to other disease states and immunological phenotypes. Correlated functional status among segregating V segments might be attributable to linkage disequilibrium, but an unknown experimental factor could not be ruled out. A further reported finding was that TCR beta sequences accurately predicted the HLA-A and HLA-B alleles for most subjects in the first cohort. In a later genetic analysis, a missense DCLRE1C variant was associated with V-gene and J-gene trimming of TCR beta chains, and the association was replicated in an independent cohort. The study listed 150 to 200 TCR beta chains as associated with cytomegalovirus. Cytomegalovirus status was reported to be diagnosed by the classifier with high specificity and sensitivity in both the original and validation cohorts. According to a later genetic analysis, donors in an Asian-associated ancestry cluster had fewer N-insertions in productive TCRs than the approximately 630-donor mean. A cluster of highly shared sequence variants was judged likely to represent a technical artifact of the sequencing pipeline. This cohort had only TCR beta chains sequenced, and the lack of alpha or paired-chain data limited which features could be detected. Specific HLA alleles were associated with some 15,000 TCR beta sequences at a false discovery rate of 0.05 in a later analysis. For the cohort, immune exposure information was limited to CMV serostatus. While some public TCRs were present in many individuals, most TCR sequences turned up only very rarely across donors. In a later analysis, TCR association rates were found to vary across HLA loci, with the most associated TCRs seen for DRB1 alleles and the fewest for HLA-C alleles. Some IMGT-functional V segments, including TRBV6-2 and TRBV6-3, could not be told apart with the 87-base-pair reads, so those segments were excluded.

This clone was seen only a few times. Its cognate antigen has yet to be identified. No base qualities exist here, and no much larger clone lies one base off it. In total, roughly 670 healthy bone marrow donors made up the cohort. All cohort members were sampled while nominally healthy, although unrecorded immune exposures were likely present. The donor tested CMV seropositive and was one of the 289 seropositive cohort members. A peripheral blood sample was provided by each donor, and peripheral blood mononuclear cells were used for TCR beta sequencing. Genomic DNA extraction from the blood cell samples was performed with the Qiagen DNeasy Blood Extraction Kit. Reading the germline V gene (reference sequence) gives CDR1 GTSNPN and CDR2 SVGIG. The germline ends are 10 bases apart after V is trimmed by 1 base and J by 10 bases. The CDR3 spans 12 residues, from the cysteine through the phenylalanine. The read is trimmed to its CDR3 DNA, 36 bases read in frame from base 1.

The chain was built from TRBV30 and TRBJ1-4, and the D gene may be TRBD1, 5 bases matching. Sequencing input: PBMCs. This TCR derives from a man younger than 35 in good health and CMV-seropositive. This receptor carries the CDR3 CAWSESGGKLFF. The nucleotides read TGTGCCTGGAGTGAGTCGGGGGGAAAACTGTTTTTT.